The T cell receptor (beta chain) under discussion was sequenced for a study of blood T cell repertoires in COVID-19. The overall study: Collection of acute and convalescent COVID-19 samples took place in the United States, Italy and Spain. In each case, the material was cDNA or gDNA derived from T cells, B-cell-depleted T cells, or PBMCs.

Per the authors' pipeline: Researchers report that nucleated cell counts were estimated from reference gene primer amplification. Repertoires were generated with immunoSEQ multiplex PCR, while TCRdb's copy carries only in-frame clones and drops some. The D gene and trimming were derived from the DNA, and the V and J assignments and clone size from that table. The data show approximately 80,000 clones, just over 85% seen once. Looked up from germline, CDR1 is SGHRS and CDR2 is YFSETQ. The CDR3 totals 11 residues. V was trimmed by 6 bases and J by 3 bases, leaving 6 bases between them. This TCR was recovered from a human donor in a cohort sampled during active COVID-19. J is TRBJ2-5 and V is TRBV5-1; D possibly corresponds to TRBD1 (6 bases). The sequenced sample was peripheral blood. Here the CDR3 DNA reads TGCGCCAGCAAGGGGGAAGAGACCCAGTACTTC. It translates to CASKGEETQYF.